One sample yielded the 21 T cell receptor beta chains listed below, sequenced in a study of cytomegalovirus exposure and HLA in healthy donors. Vbeta (60) and Jbeta (13) primers were used in the PCR. Libraries were prepared by immunoSEQ multiplex PCR; TCRdb keeps only in-frame clonotypes and omits some of them. The table has over 200,000 clones, roughly 79% seen once. Sequenced material: PBMCs. Receptor source: a woman aged 40 to 55 in good health and CMV-seronegative.

The chain is built from TRBV5-1 and TRBJ2-3; no definite D call. CDR1 is SGHRS and CDR2 is YFSETQ in the germline V gene. This CDR3 spans 15 amino acids. Trimming left V 3 bases short and J 1 base short, with 12 bases between. For the CDR3, the DNA is TGCGCCAGCAGCTCCGGCCAGCAGGGCACAGATACGCAGTATTTT. Amino acid sequence: CASSSGQQGTDTQYF.

The chain links TRBV6-5 to TRBJ2-7, with 9 bases lining up with TRBD2. There are 15 residues in the CDR3. Trimming took 5 bases from V and 3 from J; bases not matched to a gene: 8. Germline lookup yields CDR1 MNHEY and CDR2 SVGAGI. This chain's CDR3 is CASSKRASGVYEQYF. In nucleotides, the CDR3 is TGTGCCAGCAGTAAGAGAGCTAGCGGGGTCTACGAGCAGTACTTC.

This rearrangement joins TRBV7-9 to TRBJ2-5; 8 bases line up with TRBD2. Germline V gene lookup returns CDR1 SEHNR and CDR2 FQNEAQ (reference sequence). The CDR3 is made up of 16 amino acids. Trimming took 2 bases from V and 4 from J; bases not matched to a gene: 9. DNA for the CDR3: TGTGCCAGCAGCTTACTCGGGGGGGCTTTTCGAGAGACCCAGTACTTC. The encoded protein is CASSLLGGAFRETQYF. Full variable domain (remainder filled in from reference TRBV7-9 and TRBJ2-5): DTGVSQNPRHKITKRGQNVTFRCDPISEHNRLYWYRQTLGQGPEFLTYFQNEAQLEKSRLLSDRFSAERPKGSFSTLEIQRTEQGDSAMYLCASSLLGGAFRETQYFGPGTRLLVL.

This chain joins TRBV19 and TRBJ1-6; D is undetermined. The germline V gene encodes CDR1 LNHDA and CDR2 SQIVND (reference sequence). Trimming stripped 3 bases from V and 8 bases from J, with 14 bases between. The CDR3 contains 15 residues. The CDR3 sequence is CASSIVGGLDSPLHF. Here the CDR3 DNA reads TGTGCCAGTAGTATTGTCGGCGGACTAGATTCACCCCTCCACTTT.

The chain employs TRBV5-4 and TRBJ2-5; TRBD2 matches at 7 bases. J gave up 5 bases and V 5 bases, and 15 bases lay outside the gene matches. The CDR3 totals 16 residues. Germline lookup yields CDR1 SGHNT and CDR2 YYREEE (reference sequence). This CDR3 is CASREAGPGTRETQYF. In DNA form, the CDR3 reads TGTGCCAGCAGAGAAGCGGGACCCGGCACCCGGGAGACCCAGTACTTC.

This clone was seen only a few times. The genes are TRBV4-1 and TRBJ1-1, with a weak D call TRBD1 (5 bases). Trimming cost V 4 bases and J 1 base, with 7 bases left between them. The CDR3 loop spans 13 amino acids. From germline, CDR1 is MGHRA and CDR2 YSYEKL. CDR3 loop: CASSLQGNTEAFF. CDR3 DNA: TGCGCCAGCAGCCTCCAGGGGAACACTGAAGCTTTCTTT.

V usage is TRBV29-1 and J usage is TRBJ2-5, with 7 bases that match TRBD1. CDR1 and CDR2 from the germline V gene are SQVTM and ANQGSEA. Trimming removed 6 bases from V and 4 bases from J; junction bases left unmatched: 2. This CDR3 has 11 residues. The CDR3 DNA sequence: TGCAGCGTGGGACAGAGAGAGACCCAGTACTTC. Amino acid sequence: CSVGQRETQYF. The variable domain in full, completed from reference TRBV29-1 and TRBJ2-5, reads SAVISQKPSRDICQRGTSLTIQCQVDSQVTMMFWYRQQPGQSLTLIATANQGSEATYESGFVIDKFPISRPNLTFSTLTVSNMSPEDSSIYLCSVGQRETQYFGPGTRLLVL.

The CDR3 sequence: CSVGGQSSYNEQFF. The CDR3, as DNA: TGCAGCGTTGGGGGACAGAGCTCCTACAATGAGCAGTTCTTC. V and J are TRBV29-1 and TRBJ2-1; 7 positions agree with TRBD1. V dropped 4 bases and J dropped 0; count of bases not matched to a gene: 3. There are 14 residues in the CDR3. CDR1 is SQVTM and CDR2 is ANQGSEA in the germline V gene.

This clone has a single count. J is TRBJ2-1 and V is TRBV5-4; the match to TRBD2 covers 8 bases. Germline values: CDR1 SGHNT, CDR2 YYREEE (reference sequence). CDR3 length: 17 amino acids. V gave up 9 bases and J gave up 6 bases; unmatched junction bases: 20. The CDR3, as DNA: TGTGCCACACAAAAGGGGGGCCCGGGACTAGACACCAATGAGCAGTTCTTC. This gives the protein CATQKGGPGLDTNEQFF.

This rearrangement joins TRBV6-1 to TRBJ2-7, with 10 bases identical to TRBD2. The CDR3 spans 14 residues. The V segment lost 4 bases and the J segment 4 bases; nucleotides outside the gene matches: 4. Germline V gives CDR1 MNHNS, CDR2 SASEGT. In DNA, the CDR3 is TGTGCCAGCAGTGTGGGGACTAGCGTATACGAGCAGTACTTC. It yields the protein CASSVGTSVYEQYF.

This clone has a handful of counts. The V gene is TRBV7-2, the J gene TRBJ1-1; 7 nucleotides match TRBD1. CDR3 length: 13 residues. In germline, CDR1 is SGHTA, CDR2 FQGNSA. The J segment lost 6 bases and the V segment lost 6 bases, leaving 7 bases of the junction unmatched. This chain's CDR3 is CASSQDRVAEAFF. CDR3 nucleotides: TGTGCCAGCAGTCAAGACAGGGTGGCTGAAGCTTTCTTT.

This clone occurred once. V usage is TRBV28 and J usage is TRBJ1-3; the D is unclear. The germline V gene encodes CDR1 MDHEN and CDR2 SYDVKM. The CDR3 spans 14 residues. With 6 bases removed from V and 1 base from J, the gap between germline ends came to 10 bases. The CDR3 loop reads CASSQEGSGNTIYF. CDR3 nucleotides: TGTGCCAGCAGCCAGGAAGGATCTGGAAACACCATATATTTT.

This chain uses TRBV15 with TRBJ1-5; D unclear. This CDR3 comprises 14 residues. CDR1 is LNHNV, CDR2 YYDKDF, per germline (reference sequence). V lost 3 bases, J lost 6 bases, and 12 bases lay in between. In DNA, the CDR3 is TGTGCCACCAGCAGTCTTGGCCCCCCTCAGCCCCAGCATTTT. Residues: CATSSLGPPQPQHF.

This sequence joins TRBV7-2 and TRBJ2-2; TRBD2 matches 7 bases. Germline V gives CDR1 SGHTA, CDR2 FQGNSA. This CDR3 is built from 15 residues. Trimming removed 1 base from V and 7 bases from J; junction bases left unmatched: 6. This CDR3 is CASSLGGGMSGELFF. The CDR3 DNA reads TGTGCCAGCAGCTTAGGGGGGGGTATGAGCGGGGAGCTGTTTTTT.

The V gene is TRBV19, the J gene TRBJ1-6; D is perhaps TRBD1 (6 bases). There are 14 residues in the CDR3. V was trimmed by 6 bases and J by 8 bases, leaving 14 bases between them. CDR1 LNHDA and CDR2 SQIVND come from the germline V gene (reference sequence). In DNA, the CDR3 is TGTGCCAGTAGCCGACAGGCGGGTGATTCACCCCTCCACTTT. Translating it yields CASSRQAGDSPLHF.

The chain recombines TRBV9 with TRBJ1-5, with 7 positions matching TRBD1. CDR1 SGDLS and CDR2 YYNGEE come from the germline V gene. CDR3 length: 14 amino acids. Germline trimming cut 4 bases from V and 6 bases from J; bases unmatched to any gene: 7. The CDR3 sequence: CASSPGTATQPQHF. CDR3 DNA sequence: TGTGCCAGCAGCCCAGGGACAGCCACTCAGCCCCAGCATTTT. Combining the CDR3 with reference TRBV9 and TRBJ1-5 gives the whole variable domain DSGVTQTPKHLITATGQRVTLRCSPRSGDLSVYWYQQSLDQGLQFLIQYYNGEERAKGNILERFSAQQFPDLHSELNLSSLELGDSALYFCASSPGTATQPQHFGDGTRLSIL.

This clone appeared a single time. This sequence joins TRBV18 and TRBJ1-6; 8 positions agree with TRBD1. V lost 0 bases to trimming and J lost 7 bases; unmatched junction nucleotides: 8. Per the germline V gene, CDR1 is KGHSH and CDR2 is LQKENI. CDR3 length: 17 residues. The CDR3 nucleotides are TGTGCCAGCTCACCACCCAGGACAGGGACGACCAATTCACCCCTCCACTTT. Its translation is CASSPPRTGTTNSPLHF.

This chain's CDR3 is CAWTPARTSGKTQYF. For the CDR3, the DNA is TGTGCCTGGACCCCAGCCCGGACTAGCGGAAAGACCCAGTACTTC. The chain joins TRBV30 to TRBJ2-5; TRBD2 agrees at 10 bases. Losses at the gene ends were 4 bases for V and 6 bases for J; bases not matched to a gene: 11. Germline V gene lookup returns CDR1 GTSNPN and CDR2 SVGIG (reference sequence). The CDR3 contains 15 residues.

The chain combines TRBV2 with TRBJ1-2; 12 nucleotides line up with TRBD1. This CDR3 is 17 amino acids long. V lost 7 bases, J lost 1 base, and 10 bases stayed unmatched. The germline gives CDR1 SNHLY, CDR2 FYNNEI. The CDR3 loop reads CASNTGTGGRYNYGYTF. DNA for the CDR3: TGTGCCAGCAACACCGGGACAGGGGGCCGATATAACTATGGCTACACCTTC.

The chain joins TRBV27 to TRBJ1-1; 7 bases are shared with TRBD1. Germline CDR1 reads MNHEY; CDR2 reads SMNVEV (reference sequence). The CDR3 is made up of 13 amino acids. The V gene end was trimmed by 6 bases and the J gene end by 4 bases; junction bases not matched to a gene: 5. The CDR3 coding sequence is TGTGCCAGCAGAGACAGGGCCGGCACTGAAGCTTTCTTT. Its protein is CASRDRAGTEAFF.

The V gene is TRBV7-3, the J gene TRBJ2-1; D remains ambiguous. V was pared by 5 bases and J by 9 bases, with 14 bases between. Germline lookup yields CDR1 SGHTA and CDR2 FQGTGA. The CDR3 is 13 residues long. The CDR3 DNA reads TGTGCCAGCAGCCCAAGACTCGTAAGTGAGCAGTTCTTC. Its protein product is CASSPRLVSEQFF.